The T cell receptor (beta chain) under discussion was sequenced for a study of Ad26.COV2.S vaccination and SARS-CoV-2 variants. Indicated treatment: some 19 received Ad26.COV2.S at low or high dose, single or two shots; about 5 received placebo; per-sample allocation not given. At day 63 after the first vaccine or placebo injection, samples were drawn. The CDR3 sequence is 14 residues long. The V and J ends lost 5 bases and 10 bases, in that order; junction bases with no gene match: 8. Per germline, CDR1 SGHNT and CDR2 YENEEA. Using immunoSEQ multiplex PCR, the repertoire was profiled, and TCRdb retains in-frame clones only, with some absent. The table records fewer than 500,000 clones, more than 80% of them present only once.

The TCR sequence derives from a person aged 18-60 years who received the Ad26.COV2.S COVID-19 vaccine or a placebo. Sequencing used peripheral blood, obtained in a trial of Ad26.COV2.S vaccine versus placebo. This sequence joins TRBV11-3 and TRBJ1-1, with TRBD1 matching 12 bases. The CDR3 DNA reads TGTGCCAGCAGCGAGGGACAGGGGGCTTCGAGAGCTTTCTTT. This gives the protein CASSEGQGASRAFF.